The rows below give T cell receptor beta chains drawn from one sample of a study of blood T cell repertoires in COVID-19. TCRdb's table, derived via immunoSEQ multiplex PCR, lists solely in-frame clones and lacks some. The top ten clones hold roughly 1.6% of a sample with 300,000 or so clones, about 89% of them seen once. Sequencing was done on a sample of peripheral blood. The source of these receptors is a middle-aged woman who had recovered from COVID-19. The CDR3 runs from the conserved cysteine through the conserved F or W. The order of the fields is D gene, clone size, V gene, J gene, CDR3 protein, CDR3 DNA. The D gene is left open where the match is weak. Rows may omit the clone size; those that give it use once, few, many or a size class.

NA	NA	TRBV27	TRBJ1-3	CASSLIGGSGNTIYF	TGTGCCAGCAGTTTAATCGGGGGTTCTGGAAACACCATATATTTT
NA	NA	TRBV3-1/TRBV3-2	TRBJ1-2	CASSQGTAFYGYTF	TGTGCCAGCAGCCAAGGGACAGCTTTCTATGGCTACACCTTC
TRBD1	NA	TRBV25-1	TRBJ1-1	CASRRTGRNTEAFF	TGTGCCAGCAGACGGACAGGGAGGAACACTGAAGCTTTCTTT
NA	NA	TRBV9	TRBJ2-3	CASSVGGRSTDTQYF	TGTGCCAGCAGCGTAGGGGGGAGGAGCACAGATACGCAGTATTTT
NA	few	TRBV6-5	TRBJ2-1	CASSYRVGPVYNEQFF	TGTGCCAGCAGTTACCGGGTGGGGCCGGTTTACAATGAGCAGTTCTTC
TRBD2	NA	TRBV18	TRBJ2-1	CASSGTRIAYNEQFF	TGTGCCAGCTCAGGGACTAGGATTGCTTACAATGAGCAGTTCTTC
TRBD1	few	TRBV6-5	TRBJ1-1	CASSVTRGRPAFF	TGTGCCAGCAGCGTTACTAGGGGGCGCCCGGCTTTCTTT
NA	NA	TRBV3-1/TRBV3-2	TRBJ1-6	CASSQASSPLHF	TGTGCCAGCAGCCAAGCTTCTTCACCCCTCCACTTT
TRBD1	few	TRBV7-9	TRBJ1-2	CASSFMTGGARYGYTF	TGTGCCAGCAGCTTCATGACAGGGGGAGCTAGGTATGGCTACACCTTC
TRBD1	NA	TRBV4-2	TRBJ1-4	CASSQFTGAGDNEKLFF	TGTGCCAGCAGCCAGTTCACAGGGGCCGGCGATAATGAAAAACTGTTTTTT
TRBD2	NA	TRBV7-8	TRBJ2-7	CASSLVSGGGNYYEQYF	TGTGCCAGCAGCTTAGTTAGCGGGGGGGGAAACTACTACGAGCAGTACTTC
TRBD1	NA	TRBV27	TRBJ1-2	CASSATGGGYTF	TGTGCCAGCAGTGCGACAGGGGGTGGCTACACCTTC
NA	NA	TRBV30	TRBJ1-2	CAWRGGSLLNYGYTF	TGTGCCTGGAGAGGAGGAAGCTTGCTTAACTATGGCTACACCTTC
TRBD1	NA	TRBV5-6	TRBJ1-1	CASSSATGGSFTEAFF	TGTGCCAGCAGCTCGGCTACAGGGGGCTCCTTCACTGAAGCTTTCTTT
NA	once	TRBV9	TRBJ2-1	CASSANQEDYKTYNEQFF	TGTGCCAGCAGCGCAAACCAGGAGGACTACAAGACCTACAATGAGCAGTTCTTC
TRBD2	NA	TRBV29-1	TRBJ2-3	CSVDGGDTQYF	TGCAGCGTTGACGGGGGGGATACGCAGTATTTT
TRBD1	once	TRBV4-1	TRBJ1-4	CASSPWRTGVTNEKLFF	TGCGCCAGCAGCCCCTGGCGGACAGGGGTTACTAATGAAAAACTGTTTTTT
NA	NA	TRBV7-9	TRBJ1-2	CASSLDPTYGYTF	TGTGCCAGCAGCTTAGACCCTACCTATGGCTACACCTTC
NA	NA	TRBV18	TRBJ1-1	CASSPTGTVNTEAFF	TGTGCCAGCTCACCAACCGGGACTGTGAACACTGAAGCTTTCTTT
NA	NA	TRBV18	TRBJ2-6	CASSPTGALSGANVLTF	TGTGCCAGCTCGCCGACAGGCGCCCTCTCTGGGGCCAACGTCCTGACTTTC
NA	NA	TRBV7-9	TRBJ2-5	CASSLKTPGETQYF	TGTGCCAGCAGCTTAAAGACCCCCGGGGAGACCCAGTACTTC
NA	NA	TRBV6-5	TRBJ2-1	CASTSTRGSYNEQFF	TGTGCCAGCACCTCTACCCGAGGGTCCTACAATGAGCAGTTCTTC
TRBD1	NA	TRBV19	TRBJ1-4	CASSIEGQRNEKLFF	TGTGCCAGTAGTATAGAGGGACAGAGAAATGAAAAACTGTTTTTT
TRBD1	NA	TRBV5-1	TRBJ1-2	CASTTGDGYTF	TGCGCCAGCACGACAGGGGATGGCTACACCTTC
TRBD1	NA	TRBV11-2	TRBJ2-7	CASSFLQGVYEQYF	TGTGCCAGCAGCTTTCTCCAGGGGGTCTACGAGCAGTACTTC
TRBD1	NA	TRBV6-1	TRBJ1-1	CASSETDRGDMNTEAFF	TGTGCCAGCAGTGAAACTGACAGGGGGGATATGAACACTGAAGCTTTCTTT
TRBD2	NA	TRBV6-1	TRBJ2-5	CASSERSVGGGAGETQYF	TGTGCCAGCAGTGAACGGTCCGTGGGCGGGGGGGCCGGAGAGACCCAGTACTTC
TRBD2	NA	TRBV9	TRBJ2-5	CASSGGLAGGRETQYF	TGTGCCAGCAGCGGCGGACTAGCGGGGGGACGAGAGACCCAGTACTTC
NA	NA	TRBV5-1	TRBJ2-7	CASSLGSGYEQYF	TGCGCCAGCAGCTTGGGGTCAGGCTACGAGCAGTACTTC
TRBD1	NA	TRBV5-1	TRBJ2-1	CASSRGTGAGDEQFF	TGCGCCAGCAGCCGCGGGACAGGGGCAGGTGATGAGCAGTTCTTC
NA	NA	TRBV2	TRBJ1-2	CASSLGSGYTF	TGTGCCAGCAGTTTGGGGAGCGGCTACACCTTC
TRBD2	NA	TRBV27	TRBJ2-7	CASTQLAGGPPSEQYF	TGTGCCAGCACTCAACTAGCGGGGGGCCCCCCGAGCGAGCAGTACTTC
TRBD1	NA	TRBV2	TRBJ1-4	CASSKGGRTGSYEKLFF	TGTGCCAGCAGTAAGGGGGGCCGGACAGGGAGTTATGAAAAACTGTTTTTT
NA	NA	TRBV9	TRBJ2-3	CASSSWTSTDTQYF	TGTGCCAGCAGCTCATGGACAAGCACAGATACGCAGTATTTT
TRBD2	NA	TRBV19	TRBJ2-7	CASSRLAGAHYEQYF	TGTGCCAGTAGTCGACTAGCGGGGGCCCACTACGAGCAGTACTTC
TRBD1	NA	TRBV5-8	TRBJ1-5	CASSLTGHQPQHF	TGTGCCAGCAGTCTGACAGGGCATCAGCCCCAGCATTTT
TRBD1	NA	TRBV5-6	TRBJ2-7	CASSPPGQGVYEQYF	TGTGCCAGCAGTCCTCCGGGACAGGGTGTCTACGAGCAGTACTTC
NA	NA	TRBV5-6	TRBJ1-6	CASSHGPQGVNSPLHF	TGTGCCAGCAGCCACGGACCCCAGGGCGTTAATTCACCCCTCCACTTT
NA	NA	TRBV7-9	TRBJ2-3	CASSLGGAWSDTQYF	TGTGCCAGCAGCTTAGGGGGCGCGTGGTCAGATACGCAGTATTTT
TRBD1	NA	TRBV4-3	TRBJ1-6	CASSQDRVNSPLHF	TGCGCCAGCAGCCAGGACAGGGTTAATTCACCCCTCCACTTT
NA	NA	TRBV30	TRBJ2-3	CAWTPGITATDTQYF	TGTGCCTGGACCCCGGGAATCACAGCGACAGATACGCAGTATTTT
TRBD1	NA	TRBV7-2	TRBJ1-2	CASRLNRGGYGYTF	TGTGCCAGCAGGTTAAACAGGGGTGGGTATGGCTACACCTTC
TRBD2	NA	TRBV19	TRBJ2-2	CASRGDARELFF	TGTGCCAGTCGGGGGGACGCCAGGGAGCTGTTTTTT
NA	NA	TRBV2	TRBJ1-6	CASSYTTGGNSPLHF	TGTGCCAGCAGTTACACAACCGGGGGTAATTCACCCCTCCACTTT
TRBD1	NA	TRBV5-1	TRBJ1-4	CASSSGTGEDEKLFF	TGCGCCAGCAGCTCGGGGACAGGGGAGGATGAAAAACTGTTTTTT
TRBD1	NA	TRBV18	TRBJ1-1	CASSPPGTGSEAFF	TGTGCCAGCTCACCACCCGGGACAGGGTCTGAAGCTTTCTTT
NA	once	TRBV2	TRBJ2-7	CASLAGMYEQYF	TGTGCCAGCCTGGCAGGGATGTACGAGCAGTACTTC
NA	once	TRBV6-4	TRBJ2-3	CASSGESTDTQYF	TGTGCCAGCTCCGGGGAGAGCACAGATACGCAGTATTTT
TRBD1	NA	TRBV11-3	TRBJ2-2	CASSHGTGRTGELFF	TGTGCCAGCAGCCACGGGACAGGGAGGACCGGGGAGCTGTTTTTT